This passage covers 23 T cell receptor beta chains from one sample sequenced in a study of T-cell reconstitution after alpha-beta-depleted transplantation in children. Antigens for these TCRs are unknown. General study findings and limits: A year had passed since transplant, and T-cell counts and diversity by then came mostly from newly produced T cells.

The library targeted TCRbeta and was prepared with unique molecular identifiers. TCRdb passed the PCR reads through MiXCR, listing each CDR3 protein once. This table has around 300,000 distinct CDR3 sequences, around 7.3% appearing once. Sample: peripheral blood, taken 360 days after TCRalphabeta/CD19-depleted stem cell transplant. All receptors derive from a female patient aged 2-15 years who had a stem cell transplant for Fanconi anemia, so the T cells may come from the graft donor.

About this clonotype itself: Since no conserved phenylalanine or tryptophan closes the CDR3, a read error is the likely cause. The J gene is TRBJ1-1, the V gene TRBV25-1; weak D call: TRBD1 (6 bases). Trimming shortened V by 2 bases and J by 1 base, and 11 bases separated the two germline ends. Looked up from germline, CDR1 is MGHDK and CDR2 is SYGVNS. This CDR3 is built from 15 residues. CDR3 residues: CASSEVGRGNTEAFI. In DNA form, the CDR3 reads TGTGCCAGCAGTGAAGTCGGCAGGGGGAACACTGAAGCTTTCATT.

In its sample, this clonotype was seen many times. V is TRBV20-1 and J is TRBJ1-2; D remains unclear. The length of the CDR3 is 12 residues. The germline CDR1 and CDR2 sequences are DFQATT and SNEGSKA (reference sequence). The germline V and J ends were trimmed by 3 bases and 6 bases, with 11 bases remaining between them. The CDR3 region is CSASRVVDGYTF. The CDR3, as DNA: TGCAGTGCTAGCCGAGTTGTCGATGGCTACACCTTC.

This clonotype was seen repeatedly, ten times or more. The rearrangement joins TRBV20-1 to TRBJ2-2, with D unclear. Germline V gene lookup returns CDR1 DFQATT and CDR2 SNEGSKA (reference sequence). The CDR3 sequence is 12 residues long. Trimming pared 0 bases from V and 6 bases from J, leaving 5 bases between. CDR3 residues: CSAREFSGELFF. DNA for the CDR3: TGCAGTGCTAGAGAGTTCTCCGGGGAGCTGTTTTTT.

The chain employs TRBV30 and TRBJ2-2; the D gene is possibly TRBD2 (5 bases). CDR3 length: 13 residues. V shed 3 bases and J shed 1 base, with 6 bases lying between them. Germline V gene sequence: CDR1 GTSNPN, CDR2 SVGIG (reference sequence). The CDR3 protein is CAWSEGNTGELFF. CDR3 coding DNA: TGTGCCTGGAGCGAGGGGAACACCGGGGAGCTGTTTTTT.

The DNA for the CDR3 is TGTGCCAGCAGTTACTCTGCTAGTCAAGATACGCAGTATTTT. It translates to CASSYSASQDTQYF. The genes are TRBV6-5 and TRBJ2-3; D call uncertain. Germline CDR1 and CDR2: MNHEY and SVGAGI. This CDR3 contains 14 residues. V was pared by 0 bases and J by 5 bases, with 9 bases between.

This clonotype was seen only a few times. The chain couples TRBV28 to TRBJ1-5; D possibly corresponds to TRBD1 (6 bases). The ends were cut back, 7 bases at V and 0 bases at J, with 19 bases in the middle. CDR3 length equals 17 residues. Per the germline V gene, CDR1 is MDHEN and CDR2 is SYDVKM. CDR3 protein: CASIPPGDIPSNQPQHF. The CDR3 DNA reads TGTGCCAGCATCCCCCCGGGGGACATTCCTAGCAATCAGCCCCAGCATTTT.

This clonotype has at least ten counts. The genes are TRBV4-2 and TRBJ2-3; D is unresolved. The CDR3 extends over 16 amino acids. V dropped 1 base and J dropped 0 bases, with 11 bases sitting between them. Per germline, CDR1 LGHNA and CDR2 YNFKEQ. CDR3 DNA sequence: TGTGCCAGCAGCCAAGGGAGACTGACTAGCACAGATACGCAGTATTTT. This encodes CASSQGRLTSTDTQYF.

This clonotype occurred a few times. The chain joins TRBV10-2 to TRBJ2-7; 7 nucleotides match TRBD1. J gave up 6 bases and V 6 bases, and 11 bases lay outside the gene matches. CDR1 and CDR2 (germline): WSHSY, SAAADI. This CDR3 contains 14 residues. Here the CDR3 DNA reads TGCGCCAGCAGAGTTAACAGGGGAAGTGCCGAGCAGTACTTC. It yields the protein CASRVNRGSAEQYF.

This clonotype was seen more than once but under ten times. The rearrangement joins TRBV27 to TRBJ2-2; TRBD2 agrees at 11 bases. CDR1 is MNHEY, CDR2 SMNVEV, per germline (reference sequence). Trimming cost V 0 bases and J 4 bases; bases outside gene matches: 1. The CDR3 contains 16 residues. The CDR3 nucleotides are TGTGCCAGCAGTTTATCTCTAGCGGGAGGCACCGGGGAGCTGTTTTTT. It codes for CASSLSLAGGTGELFF.

The chain recombines TRBV7-9 with TRBJ2-7; no reliable D call. There are 15 residues in the CDR3. Germline lookup yields CDR1 SEHNR and CDR2 FQNEAQ (reference sequence). The V gene lost 9 bases and the J gene lost 0 bases, with 18 bases spanning the gap. CDR3 in amino acids: CARLGSRSSSYEQYF. DNA for the CDR3: TGTGCCAGGTTGGGGTCCAGGAGTAGCTCCTACGAGCAGTACTTC.

The chain has TRBV3-1 and TRBJ1-3; no clear D gene. V was pared by 3 bases and J by 1 base, with 4 bases between. The CDR3 runs 13 residues. Looked up from germline, CDR1 is LGHDT and CDR2 is YNNKEL (reference sequence). The DNA of the CDR3 is TGTGCCAGCAGCCACGCTTCTGGAAACACCATATATTTT. It specifies CASSHASGNTIYF.

This clonotype was detected many times. The chain recombines TRBV25-1 with TRBJ2-5; D call uncertain. CDR1 is MGHDK and CDR2 is SYGVNS in the germline V gene. Trimming removed 1 base from V and 5 bases from J, with 2 bases in between. This CDR3 is built from 11 residues. The CDR3 region has the DNA TGTGCCAGCAGTGAATGGGAGACCCAGTACTTC. Amino acid sequence: CASSEWETQYF. The full variable domain, completed using reference TRBV25-1 and TRBJ2-5, is EADIYQTPRYLVIGTGKKITLECSQTMGHDKMYWYQQDPGMELHLIHYSYGVNSTEKGDLSSESTVSRIRTEHFPLTLESARPSHTSQYLCASSEWETQYFGPGTRLLVL.

This chain links TRBV7-6 with TRBJ2-3, with 10 bases lining up with TRBD2. The germline CDR1 and CDR2 sequences are SGHVS and FNYEAQ. With V trimmed by 4 bases and J by 4 bases, 8 bases remained unmatched. CDR3 length: 16 residues. The CDR3 region has the DNA TGTGCCAGCAGCTCTCCGGGACTAGCGTCGTCAGATACGCAGTATTTT. This encodes CASSSPGLASSDTQYF.

The chain couples TRBV27 to TRBJ2-7; D perhaps matches TRBD2 (5 bases). Germline CDR1 MNHEY, CDR2 SMNVEV (reference sequence). Trimming took off 2 bases at V and 9 bases at J, with 14 bases between the two ends. This CDR3 has 13 amino acids. The CDR3 DNA follows: TGTGCCAGCAGTTTACGGGGATTTACGAGGCAGTACTTC. Encoded protein: CASSLRGFTRQYF.

This clonotype was detected ten times or more. The chain recombines TRBV9 with TRBJ2-3, with D possibly matching TRBD2 (5 bases). Trimming removed 1 base from V and 6 bases from J, with 18 bases in between. This CDR3 spans 16 amino acids. Germline CDR1 SGDLS, CDR2 YYNGEE. The CDR3 protein is CASSVRPAALGDTQYF. The CDR3 nucleotides read TGTGCCAGCAGCGTAAGACCAGCGGCCCTAGGTGATACGCAGTATTTT.

This rearrangement joins TRBV7-2 to TRBJ2-2; weak D call: TRBD1 (5 bases). Germline CDR1 and CDR2: SGHTA and FQGNSA. Trimming took 4 bases from V and 5 from J, leaving 17 bases between them. CDR3 length: 16 residues. This CDR3 is CASSYRTGFSTGELFF. CDR3 nucleotide sequence: TGTGCCAGCAGCTATAGAACAGGTTTTTCAACCGGGGAGCTGTTTTTT.

In this sample, this clonotype turned up many times. The chain joins TRBV12-3 or TRBV12-4 to TRBJ2-7, with TRBD1 as a possible D gene (6 bases). V lost 6 bases and J 1 base, leaving 13 bases between the germline ends. The CDR3 has 14 residues. The CDR3 sequence: CASSPGTRSYEQYF. CDR3 nucleotide sequence: TGTGCCAGCAGCCCCGGGACAAGATCCTACGAGCAGTACTTC.

This clonotype has just a few counts. V usage is TRBV11-1 and J usage is TRBJ2-4; 12 positions match TRBD2. Germline V gives CDR1 SGHAT, CDR2 FQDESV (reference sequence). This CDR3 has 22 residues. V trimming: 0 bases; J trimming: 0 bases; junction bases outside the gene matches: 15. This chain's CDR3 is CASSLARLAGGDLVLAKNIQYF. The CDR3 bases are TGTGCCAGCAGCTTAGCTCGTCTAGCGGGGGGGGATTTAGTATTAGCCAAAAACATTCAGTACTTC. Supplemented by reference TRBV11-1 and TRBJ2-4, the full variable domain reads EAEVAQSPRYKITEKSQAVAFWCDPISGHATLYWYRQILGQGPELLVQFQDESVVDDSQLPKDRFSAERLKGVDSTLKIQPAELGDSAMYLCASSLARLAGGDLVLAKNIQYFGAGTRLSVL.

This clonotype was seen a handful of times. This rearrangement joins TRBV20-1 to TRBJ2-1; D may be TRBD1 or TRBD2 (5 bases each). The CDR3 runs 17 residues. Germline V gives CDR1 DFQATT, CDR2 SNEGSKA (reference sequence). The V and J ends lost 3 bases and 2 bases respectively, with 20 bases between them. CDR3 in amino acids: CSARTAGAGGTYNEQFF. As DNA, the CDR3 is TGCAGTGCTAGGACCGCCGGGGCGGGTGGCACCTACAATGAGCAGTTCTTC.

The chain recombines TRBV7-6 with TRBJ2-5; either TRBD1 or TRBD2 may supply D (5 bases each). Trimming took off 5 bases at V and 5 bases at J, with 15 bases between the two ends. Germline loops: CDR1 SGHVS, CDR2 FNYEAQ. The CDR3 extends over 14 amino acids. The CDR3 DNA is TGTGCCAGCAGCCATAAGATAGAGGGGGAGACCCAGTACTTC. This sequence encodes CASSHKIEGETQYF.

This clonotype was observed a few times. This sequence joins TRBV27 and TRBJ2-1, with TRBD1 matching over 8 bases. Trimming removed 0 bases from V and 6 bases from J; junction bases left unmatched: 4. CDR1 and CDR2 (germline): MNHEY, SMNVEV (reference sequence). The CDR3 sequence is 15 residues long. CDR3 bases: TGTGCCAGCAGTTTATCGAACAGGGGGACCAATGAGCAGTTCTTC. This translates into CASSLSNRGTNEQFF.

This sequence joins TRBV27 and TRBJ2-7; 8 bases agree with TRBD1. The V segment lost 5 bases and the J segment 6 bases; nucleotides outside the gene matches: 6. The CDR3 covers 13 residues. The germline gives CDR1 MNHEY, CDR2 SMNVEV (reference sequence). The CDR3 loop is CASSPLRGREQYF. The CDR3 bases are TGTGCCAGCAGTCCACTCAGGGGGCGCGAGCAGTACTTC.

The table lists this clonotype with many counts. The rearrangement uses TRBV15 and TRBJ1-2; no definite D call. V was shortened by 0 bases and J by 6 bases, with 8 bases between the two germline ends. Germline V gene lookup returns CDR1 LNHNV and CDR2 YYDKDF (reference sequence). CDR3 length: 13 residues. The CDR3 reads CATSRDGRDGYTF. The CDR3 DNA sequence: TGTGCCACCAGCAGAGACGGAAGGGATGGCTACACCTTC.